This T cell receptor (beta chain) stems from a study of brain T cells in children with intractable seizures. Study results and limitations: Viral specificity was inferred only from CDR3 similarity; HCMV serostatus was unknown. Pre-surgery blood may have been undersampled, hiding some clones.

CDR1 is SQVTM, CDR2 ANQGSEA, per germline. Trimming took off 6 bases at V and 10 bases at J, with 15 bases between the two ends. This CDR3 is 11 amino acids long. Only cases whose brain tissue showed the highest T cell transcript signatures were sequenced. Pre-surgery treatment included at least one anti-epileptic drug. Profiling relied on immunoSEQ multiplex PCR, and the TCRdb table lists in-frame clones only, not all of them. The data contain 78,000 or so clones, about 93% of them seen just once; the ten biggest clones take up roughly a quarter. This clone came up a few times. As yet, its antigen is unknown.

This receptor was taken from a girl aged 2 to 9 with Rasmussen encephalitis and intractable seizures. The sample was peripheral blood, taken at surgery. J is TRBJ1-1 and V is TRBV29-1; D perhaps matches TRBD1 (5 bases). CDR3 region: CSVSHGTGAFF. The CDR3, as DNA: TGCAGCGTATCGCATGGGACCGGAGCTTTCTTT.